This TCR beta chain comes out of a study of glioma-infiltrating T cells after dendritic cell vaccination. Overall study context: Samples are from glioblastoma patients in Phase I and II dendritic cell vaccine trials. Patients received three intradermal dendritic cell vaccine injections at biweekly intervals. The vaccine used monocyte-derived dendritic cells pulsed overnight with autologous tumor lysate.

Time point meaning: after dendritic cell vaccination, including at tumor progression/relapse. Losses at the gene ends were 6 bases for V and 9 bases for J; bases not matched to a gene: 0. Per germline, CDR1 SQVTM and CDR2 ANQGSEA. The CDR3 sequence is 10 residues long. Generated by immunoSEQ multiplex PCR, the TCRdb table keeps only in-frame clones and is missing some. Of roughly 80,000 clones in the sample, around 86% were seen once. This clone has ten or more counts. This TCR was sampled from a human donor with glioblastoma. The V call is TRBV29-1, the J call TRBJ2-1; 9 nucleotides match TRBD1. The sequencing here drew on blood, taken after dendritic cell vaccination. CDR3 sequence: CSVDRGEQFF. The DNA for the CDR3 is TGCAGCGTGGACAGGGGTGAGCAGTTCTTC.